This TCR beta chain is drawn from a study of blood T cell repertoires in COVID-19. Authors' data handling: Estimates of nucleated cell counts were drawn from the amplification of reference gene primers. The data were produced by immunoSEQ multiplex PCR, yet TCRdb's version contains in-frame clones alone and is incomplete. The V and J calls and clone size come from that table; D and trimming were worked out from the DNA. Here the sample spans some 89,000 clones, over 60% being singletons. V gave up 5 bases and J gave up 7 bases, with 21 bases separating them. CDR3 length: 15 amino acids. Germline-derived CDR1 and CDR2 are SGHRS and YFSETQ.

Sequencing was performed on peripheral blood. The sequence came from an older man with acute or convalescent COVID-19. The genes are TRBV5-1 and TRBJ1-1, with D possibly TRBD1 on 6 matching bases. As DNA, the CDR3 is TGCGCCAGCAGGCCCTACCCGGGGCAGGGGATTGAAGCTTTCTTT. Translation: CASRPYPGQGIEAFF. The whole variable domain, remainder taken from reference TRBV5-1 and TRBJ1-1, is KAGVTQTPRYLIKTRGQQVTLSCSPISGHRSVSWYQQTPGQGLQFLFEYFSETQRNKGNFPGRFSGRQFSNSRSEMNVSTLELGDSALYLCASRPYPGQGIEAFFGQGTRLTVV.